Listed below are T cell receptor beta chains from one sample, sequenced in a study of T cell responses to AZD1222 COVID-19 vaccine. Libraries were prepared by immunoSEQ multiplex PCR; TCRdb keeps only in-frame clonotypes and omits some of them. Counted here are 100,000 to 150,000 clones, roughly 87% occurring once; the ten biggest clones make up around 4.5%. Sequences were derived from peripheral blood, sampled on day 0 of MenACWY control vaccination. These receptors were obtained from an adult in good health. Both conserved end residues are part of each CDR3.

J,V,CDR3
TRBJ1-2,TRBV4-3,CASSQVGAGDGYTF
TRBJ2-1,TRBV10-3,CAISRDRQGPYNEQFF
TRBJ2-6,TRBV7-3,CASSLIRRRSGANVLTF
TRBJ2-3,TRBV5-1,CASSLGQLSFTDTQYF
TRBJ1-5,TRBV6-5,CASGAGTVSNQPQHF
TRBJ2-5,TRBV2,CASSRGLSETQYF
TRBJ2-7,TRBV6-6,CASSATGQGFNEQYF
TRBJ2-3,TRBV6-1,CASSEPGGLATDTQYF
TRBJ1-1,TRBV29-1,CSVEETGGGTEAFF
TRBJ2-5,TRBV28,CASSWARPRQGGETQYF
TRBJ2-5,TRBV10-2,CASKELGQETQYF
TRBJ2-2,TRBV4-2,CASSPYTSGRPGELFF
TRBJ2-5,TRBV4-2,CASSQDLAGGIKQETQYF
TRBJ1-6,TRBV6-5,CASGSGTKNSPLHF
TRBJ2-2,TRBV5-1,CASSTGTSGTGELFF
TRBJ1-2,TRBV27,CASSFLGRGDGYTF
TRBJ1-3,TRBV7-8,CASSLVSDWAGGNTIYF
TRBJ2-5,TRBV11-3,CASSQGDNSPQETQYF
TRBJ1-2,TRBV19,CASNQRGFYGYTF
TRBJ2-1,TRBV10-3,CAISEGERGGNEQFF
TRBJ2-3,TRBV5-6,CASSLPGLGTDTQYF
TRBJ1-6,TRBV28,CASLHSTESSYNSPLHF
TRBJ1-2,TRBV4-3,CASSQQVNYGYTF
TRBJ2-1,TRBV6-6,CASTTPGSYNEQFF
TRBJ2-7,TRBV7-7,CASSLGSGQMYEQYF
TRBJ2-1,TRBV3-1/TRBV3-2,CASSEGGGWNEQFF
TRBJ1-2,TRBV24-1,CATSGGGVHGYTF
TRBJ1-2,TRBV12-3/TRBV12-4,CASSLSGIGGYTF
TRBJ2-5,TRBV7-8,CASSGSLAGGRETQYF
TRBJ2-1,TRBV7-7,CASPTDGQFF
TRBJ1-2,TRBV15,CATSRERQGNGYTF